This TCR beta chain was retrieved from a study of T cells in Graves' hyperthyroidism and ophthalmopathy. Overall study context: Peripheral blood was obtained at initial diagnosis, preceding any treatment.

This clonotype appeared a few times. What it recognizes is unknown. The CDR3 is 15 residues long. The germline CDR1 and CDR2 sequences are MNHEY and SVGAGI. V was cut by 2 bases and J by 6 bases, with 14 bases left in between. Together with thyroid ultrasound, orbital computed tomography, serum thyroxine and TRAb, clinical symptoms were used for diagnoses. Overall study results and limits: Peripheral blood also featured most of the thyroid clonotypes expanded above 0.001. The model foresaw ophthalmopathy a median around 6.8 months prior to onset.

RNA transcripts yielded amplified TCR beta CDR3 regions. Initially, a first-round RT-PCR of the TCR CDR3 employed the HTBI primer set. TCRdb re-called the multiplex PCR reads through MiXCR, storing one row per CDR3 protein. This sample has just under 750,000 distinct CDR3 sequences, with over 35% found just once. The chain links TRBV6-5 to TRBJ1-5, with D uncertain. Sequencing was performed on blood. The receptor was derived from a woman aged 35 to 49 with Graves' hyperthyroidism. The CDR3 loop reads CASSYKFGEGQPQHF. CDR3 sequence (DNA): TGTGCCAGCAGTTACAAATTCGGGGAGGGTCAGCCCCAGCATTTT.